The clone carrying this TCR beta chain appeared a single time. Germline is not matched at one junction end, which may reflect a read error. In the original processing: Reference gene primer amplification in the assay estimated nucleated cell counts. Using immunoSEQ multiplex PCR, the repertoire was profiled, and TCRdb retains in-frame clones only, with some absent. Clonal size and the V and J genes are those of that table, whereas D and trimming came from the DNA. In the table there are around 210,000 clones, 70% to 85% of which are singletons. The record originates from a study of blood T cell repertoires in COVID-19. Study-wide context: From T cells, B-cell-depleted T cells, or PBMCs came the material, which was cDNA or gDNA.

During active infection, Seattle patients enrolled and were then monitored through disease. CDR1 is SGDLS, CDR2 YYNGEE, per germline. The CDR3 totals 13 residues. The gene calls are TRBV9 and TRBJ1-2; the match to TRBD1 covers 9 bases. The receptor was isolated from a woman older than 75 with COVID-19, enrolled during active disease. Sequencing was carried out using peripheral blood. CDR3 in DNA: TGTGCCAGCAGCGTAGGGGACAGGGTCAGCCCCCACTTC. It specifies CASSVGDRVSPHF.